Sequencing of this T cell receptor beta chain was carried out in a study of blood T cell repertoires in COVID-19. Clones were sequenced by immunoSEQ multiplex PCR, and TCRdb holds only the in-frame ones, with some missing. The sample contains 150,000 to 200,000 clones, around 77% of which appear only once. The germline V gene has CDR1 SGHVS and CDR2 FQNEAQ. The V and J ends lost 1 base and 6 bases, in that order; junction bases with no gene match: 5. The CDR3 spans 16 residues. This rearrangement joins TRBV7-8 to TRBJ2-1; 11 bases match TRBD1. The sample comprised peripheral blood. The sequence came from a man in his 60s with active or convalescent COVID-19. CDR3 DNA sequence: TGTGCCAGCAGCTTAGGCTCCGGGACAGGGGGCAATGAGCAGTTCTTC. It specifies CASSLGSGTGGNEQFF.